The clone carrying this TCR beta chain came up many times. Trimming took off 6 bases at V and 1 base at J, with 19 bases between the two ends. Germline-derived CDR1 and CDR2 are SQVTM and ANQGSEA. The CDR3 runs 16 residues. This record belongs to a study of T cells after yellow fever vaccination. TCRdb reprocessed the 5' RACE reads via MiXCR and lists one record per CDR3 protein. In the table there are about 220,000 distinct CDR3 sequences, 6% to 8% of which are singletons. This TCR was recovered from a man younger than 40 who received the YFV17D yellow fever vaccine. Sequenced here: CD4+ T cells sorted from PBMCs, sampled on the day of the yellow fever booster vaccination. V is TRBV29-1 and J is TRBJ1-5; possible D gene TRBD1, 6 bases. The CDR3 is CSVLTQGSGSNQPQHF. The DNA of the CDR3 is TGCAGCGTATTGACCCAGGGGTCTGGAAGCAATCAGCCCCAGCATTTT.